This TCR beta chain comes out of a study of PD-L1 blockade in urothelial cancer. Clones were sequenced by immunoSEQ multiplex PCR, and TCRdb holds only the in-frame ones, with some missing. The sample consists of about 72,000 clones, approximately 83% of them appearing once. This clone was observed a single time. Its matching antigen is unknown. Broader study findings: Better survival was forecast by a pretreatment blood TCR clonality below the median. Durable benefit was linked to greater 3-week expansion of tumor-associated blood clones.

Described time point: pretreatment peripheral blood. Disease in patients was locally advanced or metastatic urothelial carcinoma. Trimming took off 7 bases at V and 3 bases at J, with 19 bases between the two ends. The length of the CDR3 is 16 residues. The germline V gene has CDR1 SNHLY and CDR2 FYNNEI. V and J are TRBV2 and TRBJ1-5; weak D call: TRBD1 (6 bases). The sample in question was PBMCs, obtained around atezolizumab (anti-PD-L1) treatment. The clonotype was recovered from a man in his sixties with urothelial cancer. The CDR3 sequence: CASTGRGRGPNQPQHF. As DNA, the CDR3 is TGTGCCAGCACCGGCCGTGGCAGGGGCCCCAATCAGCCCCAGCATTTT. Supplemented by reference TRBV2 and TRBJ1-5, the full variable domain reads EPEVTQTPSHQVTQMGQEVILRCVPISNHLYFYWYRQILGQKVEFLVSFYNNEISEKSEIFDDQFSVERPDGSNFTLKIRSTKLEDSAMYFCASTGRGRGPNQPQHFGDGTRLSIL.